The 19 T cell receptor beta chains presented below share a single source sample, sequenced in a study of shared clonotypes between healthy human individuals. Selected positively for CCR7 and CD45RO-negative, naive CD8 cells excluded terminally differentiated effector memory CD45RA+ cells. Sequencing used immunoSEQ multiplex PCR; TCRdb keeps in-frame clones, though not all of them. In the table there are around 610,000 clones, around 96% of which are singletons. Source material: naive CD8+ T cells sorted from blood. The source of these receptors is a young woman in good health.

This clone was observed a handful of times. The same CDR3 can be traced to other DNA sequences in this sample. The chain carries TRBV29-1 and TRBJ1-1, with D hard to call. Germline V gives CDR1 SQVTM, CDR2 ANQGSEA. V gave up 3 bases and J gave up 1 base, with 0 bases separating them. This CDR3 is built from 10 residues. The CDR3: CSVENTEAFF. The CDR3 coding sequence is TGCAGCGTTGAGAACACTGAAGCTTTCTTT.

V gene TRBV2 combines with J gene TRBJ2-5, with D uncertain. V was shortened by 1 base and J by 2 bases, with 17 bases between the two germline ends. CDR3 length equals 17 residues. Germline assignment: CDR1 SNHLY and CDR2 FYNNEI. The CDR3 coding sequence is TGTGCCAGCAGTGAAGTGGTAGCAGGAACGAATCAAGAGACCCAGTACTTC. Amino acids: CASSEVVAGTNQETQYF.

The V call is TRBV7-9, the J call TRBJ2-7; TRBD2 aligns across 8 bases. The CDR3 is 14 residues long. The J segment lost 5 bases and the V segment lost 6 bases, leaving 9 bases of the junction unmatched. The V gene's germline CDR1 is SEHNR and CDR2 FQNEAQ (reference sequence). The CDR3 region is CASRQSGSLDEQYF. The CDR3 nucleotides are TGTGCCAGCAGACAAAGCGGGAGCCTCGACGAGCAGTACTTC.

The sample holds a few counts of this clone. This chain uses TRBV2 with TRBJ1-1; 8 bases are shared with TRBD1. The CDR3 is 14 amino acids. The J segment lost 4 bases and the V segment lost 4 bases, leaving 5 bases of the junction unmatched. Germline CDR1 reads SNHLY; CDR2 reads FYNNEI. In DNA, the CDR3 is TGTGCCAGCAGTGGGACAGGGAGTGGCACTGAAGCTTTCTTT. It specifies CASSGTGSGTEAFF.

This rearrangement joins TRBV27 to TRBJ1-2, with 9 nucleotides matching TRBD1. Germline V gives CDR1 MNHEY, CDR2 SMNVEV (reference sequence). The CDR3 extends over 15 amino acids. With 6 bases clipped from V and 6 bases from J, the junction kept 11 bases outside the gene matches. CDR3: CASRAPGQGTNGYTF. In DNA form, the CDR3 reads TGTGCCAGCAGGGCCCCGGGACAGGGAACGAATGGCTACACCTTC.

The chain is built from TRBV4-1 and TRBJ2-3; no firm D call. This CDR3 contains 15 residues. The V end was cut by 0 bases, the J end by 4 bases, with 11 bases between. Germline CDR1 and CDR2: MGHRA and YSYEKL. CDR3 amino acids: CASSQDDRLPDTQYF. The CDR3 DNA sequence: TGCGCCAGCAGCCAAGATGATAGGCTCCCAGATACGCAGTATTTT.

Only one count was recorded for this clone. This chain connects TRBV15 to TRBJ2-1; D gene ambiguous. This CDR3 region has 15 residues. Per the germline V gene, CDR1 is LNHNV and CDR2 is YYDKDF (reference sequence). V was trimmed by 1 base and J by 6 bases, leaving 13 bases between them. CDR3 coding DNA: TGTGCCACCAGCAGAGGGGTTTACTTCTTCAATGAGCAGTTCTTC. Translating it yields CATSRGVYFFNEQFF.

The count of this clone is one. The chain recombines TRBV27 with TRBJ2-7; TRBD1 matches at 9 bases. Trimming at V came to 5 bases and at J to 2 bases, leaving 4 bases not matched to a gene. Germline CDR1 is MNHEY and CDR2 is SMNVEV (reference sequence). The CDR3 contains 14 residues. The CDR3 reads CASSPWTGAYEQYF. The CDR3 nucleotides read TGTGCCAGCAGTCCGTGGACAGGGGCCTACGAGCAGTACTTC.

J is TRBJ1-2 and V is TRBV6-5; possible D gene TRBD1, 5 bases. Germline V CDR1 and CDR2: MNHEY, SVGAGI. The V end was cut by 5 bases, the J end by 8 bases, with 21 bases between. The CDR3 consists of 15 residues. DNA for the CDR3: TGTGCCAGCAGTACCCAGTCCGGGGGTAGAGACGGCTACACCTTC. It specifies CASSTQSGGRDGYTF.

The CDR3 is CASSQDSSGGGEEAFF. The CDR3 nucleotides read TGTGCCAGCAGCCAGGACTCGTCTGGGGGCGGGGAGGAAGCTTTCTTT. The chain has TRBV4-2 and TRBJ1-1, with TRBD1 as a possible D gene (6 bases). Germline V CDR1 and CDR2: LGHNA, YNFKEQ. Trimming took off 3 bases at V and 8 bases at J, with 22 bases between the two ends. CDR3 length: 16 amino acids.

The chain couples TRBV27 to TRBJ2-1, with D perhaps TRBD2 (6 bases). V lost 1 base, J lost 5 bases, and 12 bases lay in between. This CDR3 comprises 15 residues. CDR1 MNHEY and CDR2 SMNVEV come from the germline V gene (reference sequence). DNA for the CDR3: TGTGCCAGCAGTTTATATGGGGGACTCCACAATGAGCAGTTCTTC. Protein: CASSLYGGLHNEQFF.

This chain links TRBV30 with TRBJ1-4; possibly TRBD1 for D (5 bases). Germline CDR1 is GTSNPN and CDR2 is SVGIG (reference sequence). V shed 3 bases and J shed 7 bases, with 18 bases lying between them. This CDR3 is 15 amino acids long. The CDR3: CAWRGDRGSGEKLFF. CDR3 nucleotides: TGTGCCTGGAGGGGCGACCGGGGGTCCGGTGAAAAACTGTTTTTT. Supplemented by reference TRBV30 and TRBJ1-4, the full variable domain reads SQTIHQWPATLVQPVGSPLSLECTVEGTSNPNLYWYRQAAGRGLQLLFYSVGIGQISSEVPQNLSASRPQDRQFILSSKKLLLSDSGFYLCAWRGDRGSGEKLFFGSGTQLSVL.

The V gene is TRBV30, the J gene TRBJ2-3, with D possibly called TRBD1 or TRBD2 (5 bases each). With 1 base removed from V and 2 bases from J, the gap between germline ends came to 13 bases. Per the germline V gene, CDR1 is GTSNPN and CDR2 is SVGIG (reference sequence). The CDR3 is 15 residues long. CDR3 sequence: CAWSGVGVVTDTQYF. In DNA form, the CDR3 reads TGTGCCTGGAGTGGGGTGGGGGTTGTCACAGATACGCAGTATTTT.

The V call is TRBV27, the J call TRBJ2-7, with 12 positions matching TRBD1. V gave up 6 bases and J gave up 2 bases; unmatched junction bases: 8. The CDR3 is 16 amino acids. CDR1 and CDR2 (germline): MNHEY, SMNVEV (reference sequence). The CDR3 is CASRSGTGGFPYEQYF. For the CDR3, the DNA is TGTGCCAGCAGGTCCGGGACAGGGGGCTTCCCCTACGAGCAGTACTTC.

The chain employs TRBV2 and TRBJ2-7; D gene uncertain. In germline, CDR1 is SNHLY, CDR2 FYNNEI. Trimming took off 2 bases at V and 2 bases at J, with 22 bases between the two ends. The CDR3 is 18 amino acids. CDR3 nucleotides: TGTGCCAGCAGTGAACCGCGTGGACCTGTGGATTGGACCTACGAGCAGTACTTC. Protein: CASSEPRGPVDWTYEQYF.

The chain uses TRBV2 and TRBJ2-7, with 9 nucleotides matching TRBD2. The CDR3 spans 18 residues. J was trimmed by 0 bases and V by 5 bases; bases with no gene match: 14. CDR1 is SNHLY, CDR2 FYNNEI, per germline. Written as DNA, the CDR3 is TGTGCCAGCAGTTTCGGGGGTAGCGGGAGTTCCCCCTCCTACGAGCAGTACTTC. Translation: CASSFGGSGSSPSYEQYF.

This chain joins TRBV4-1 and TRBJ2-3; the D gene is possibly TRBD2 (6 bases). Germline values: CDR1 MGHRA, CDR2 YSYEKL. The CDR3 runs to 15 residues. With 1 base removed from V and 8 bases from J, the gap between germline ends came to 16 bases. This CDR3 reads CASSQVGGLSGTQYF. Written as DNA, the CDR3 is TGCGCCAGCAGCCAAGTCGGAGGGCTCTCGGGTACGCAGTATTTT.

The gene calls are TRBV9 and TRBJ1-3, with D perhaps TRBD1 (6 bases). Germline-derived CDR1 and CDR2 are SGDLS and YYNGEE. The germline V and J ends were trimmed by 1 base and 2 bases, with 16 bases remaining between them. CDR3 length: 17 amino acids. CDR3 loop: CASSVKTGQGTGNTIYF. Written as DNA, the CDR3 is TGTGCCAGCAGCGTAAAGACAGGACAAGGTACTGGAAACACCATATATTTT.

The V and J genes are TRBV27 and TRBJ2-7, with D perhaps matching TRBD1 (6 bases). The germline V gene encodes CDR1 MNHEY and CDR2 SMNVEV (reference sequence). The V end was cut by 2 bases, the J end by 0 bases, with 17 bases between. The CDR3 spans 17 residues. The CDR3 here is CASSLQQQGLGSYEQYF. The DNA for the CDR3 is TGTGCCAGCAGTTTACAACAGCAGGGGTTGGGCTCCTACGAGCAGTACTTC.